The entry that follows covers one T cell receptor beta chain sequence. What it recognizes is unknown. Some clones are missing from TCRdb's copy, which holds only in-frame ones; the method was immunoSEQ multiplex PCR. Of about 140,000 clones listed, 70% to 85% are singletons. The authors obtained 1.5 to 2.5 micrograms of genomic DNA from cryopreserved PBMCs for TCR beta libraries. The source of the sample is a study of cytotoxic CD8 clonotypes in ibrutinib-treated CLL. Study-wide background: Responses comprised about 24 partial and 2 complete; at median roughly 66 months, approximately 15 remained remitted and some twelve progressed. Response specimens were obtained following a median treatment duration of about twelve months, with a range of 6 to 36. General study points: Once treatment began, public clonotypes, which were uncommon, contracted or stayed stable.

The TCR originated in a human donor with chronic lymphocytic leukemia. This sample comprised PBMCs, obtained after 12 months of ibrutinib treatment.

CDR3: CSVEEGDGYEQYF. For the CDR3, the DNA is TGCAGCGTTGAAGAAGGCGACGGCTACGAGCAGTACTTC. The rearrangement joins TRBV29-1 to TRBJ2-7; no definite D call. CDR1 is SQVTM and CDR2 is ANQGSEA in the germline V gene. V was cut by 0 bases and J by 3 bases, with 9 bases left in between. The CDR3 length is 13 residues.